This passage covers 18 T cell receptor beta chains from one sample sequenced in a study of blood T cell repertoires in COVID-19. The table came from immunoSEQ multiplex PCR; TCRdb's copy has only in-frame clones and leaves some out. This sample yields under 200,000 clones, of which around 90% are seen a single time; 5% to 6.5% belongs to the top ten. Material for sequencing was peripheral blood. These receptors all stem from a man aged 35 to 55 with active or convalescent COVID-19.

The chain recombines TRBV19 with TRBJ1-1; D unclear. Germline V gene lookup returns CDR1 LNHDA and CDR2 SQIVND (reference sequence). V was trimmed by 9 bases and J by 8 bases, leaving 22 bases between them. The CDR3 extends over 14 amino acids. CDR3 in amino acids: CASQPPYDTLEAFF. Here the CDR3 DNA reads TGTGCCAGCCAGCCGCCCTATGACACGCTAGAAGCTTTCTTT.

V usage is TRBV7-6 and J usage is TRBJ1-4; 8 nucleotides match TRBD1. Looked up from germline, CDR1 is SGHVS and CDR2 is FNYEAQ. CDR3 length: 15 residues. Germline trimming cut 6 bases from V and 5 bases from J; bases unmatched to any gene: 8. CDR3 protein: CASSFGQGRNEKLFF. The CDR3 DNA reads TGTGCCAGCAGTTTCGGACAGGGCCGGAATGAAAAACTGTTTTTT.

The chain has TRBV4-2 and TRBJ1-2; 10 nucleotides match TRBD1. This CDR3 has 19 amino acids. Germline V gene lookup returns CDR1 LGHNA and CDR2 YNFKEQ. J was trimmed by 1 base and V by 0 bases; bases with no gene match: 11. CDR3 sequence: CASSQDARTGGRGNYGYTF. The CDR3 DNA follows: TGTGCCAGCAGCCAAGATGCGCGGACAGGGGGTCGAGGTAACTATGGCTACACCTTC.

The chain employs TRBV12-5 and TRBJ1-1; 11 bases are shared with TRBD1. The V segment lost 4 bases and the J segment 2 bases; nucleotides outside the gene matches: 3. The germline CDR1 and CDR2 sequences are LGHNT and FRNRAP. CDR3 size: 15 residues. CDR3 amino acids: CASGSRTGGNTEAFF. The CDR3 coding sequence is TGTGCTAGTGGTTCCCGGACAGGGGGCAACACTGAAGCTTTCTTT.

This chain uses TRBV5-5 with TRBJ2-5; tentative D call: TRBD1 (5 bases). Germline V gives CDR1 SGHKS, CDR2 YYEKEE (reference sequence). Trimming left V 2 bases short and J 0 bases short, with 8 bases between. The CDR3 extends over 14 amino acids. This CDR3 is CASSFATDQETQYF. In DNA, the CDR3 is TGTGCCAGCAGCTTTGCGACAGACCAAGAGACCCAGTACTTC.

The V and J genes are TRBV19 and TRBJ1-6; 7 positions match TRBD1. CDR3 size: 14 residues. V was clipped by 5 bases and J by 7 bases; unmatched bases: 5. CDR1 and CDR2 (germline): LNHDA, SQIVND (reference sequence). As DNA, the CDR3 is TGTGCCAGTAGTGATAGGGGGCGGAATTCACCCCTCCACTTT. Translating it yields CASSDRGRNSPLHF.

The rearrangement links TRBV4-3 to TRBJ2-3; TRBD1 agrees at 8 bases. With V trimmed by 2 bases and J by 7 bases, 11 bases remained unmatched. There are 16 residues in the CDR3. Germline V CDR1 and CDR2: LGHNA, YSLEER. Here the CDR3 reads CASSQTWTGRGNTQYF. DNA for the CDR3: TGCGCCAGCAGCCAAACATGGACAGGGAGAGGGAATACGCAGTATTTT.

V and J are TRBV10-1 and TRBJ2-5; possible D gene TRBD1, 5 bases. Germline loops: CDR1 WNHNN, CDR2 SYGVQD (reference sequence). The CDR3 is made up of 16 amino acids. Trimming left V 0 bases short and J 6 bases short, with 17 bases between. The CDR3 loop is CASSESGRGREKTQYF. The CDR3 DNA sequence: TGCGCCAGCAGTGAGTCGGGTAGAGGCAGGGAAAAGACCCAGTACTTC.

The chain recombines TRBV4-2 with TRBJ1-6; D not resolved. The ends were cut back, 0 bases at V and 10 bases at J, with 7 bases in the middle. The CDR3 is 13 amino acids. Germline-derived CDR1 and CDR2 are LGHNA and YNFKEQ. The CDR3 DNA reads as TGTGCCAGCAGCCAAGACACTTCCTCACCCCTCCACTTT. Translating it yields CASSQDTSSPLHF.

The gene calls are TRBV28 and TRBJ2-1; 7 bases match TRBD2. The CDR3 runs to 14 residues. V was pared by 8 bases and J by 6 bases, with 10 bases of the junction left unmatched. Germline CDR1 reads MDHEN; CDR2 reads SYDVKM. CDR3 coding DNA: TGTGCCAGCCTCGGACTAGTGGGGGGCAATGAGCAGTTCTTC. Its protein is CASLGLVGGNEQFF.

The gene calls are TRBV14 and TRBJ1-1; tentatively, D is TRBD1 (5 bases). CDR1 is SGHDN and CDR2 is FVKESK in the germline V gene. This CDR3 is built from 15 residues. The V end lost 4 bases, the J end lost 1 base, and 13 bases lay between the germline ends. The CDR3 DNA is TGTGCCAGCAGCCTTGTAACAGGATCGAACACTGAAGCTTTCTTT. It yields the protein CASSLVTGSNTEAFF. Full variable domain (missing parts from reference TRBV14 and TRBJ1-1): EAGVTQFPSHSVIEKGQTVTLRCDPISGHDNLYWYRRVMGKEIKFLLHFVKESKQDESGMPNNRFLAERTGGTYSTLKVQPAELEDSGVYFCASSLVTGSNTEAFFGQGTRLTVV.

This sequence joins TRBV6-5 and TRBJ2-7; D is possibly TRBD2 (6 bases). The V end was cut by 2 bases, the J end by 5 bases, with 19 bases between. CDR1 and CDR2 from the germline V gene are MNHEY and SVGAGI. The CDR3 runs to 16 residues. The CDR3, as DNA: TGTGCCAGCAGTTACGGGGTTGGGACTCCGGCCCACGAGCAGTACTTC. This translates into CASSYGVGTPAHEQYF.

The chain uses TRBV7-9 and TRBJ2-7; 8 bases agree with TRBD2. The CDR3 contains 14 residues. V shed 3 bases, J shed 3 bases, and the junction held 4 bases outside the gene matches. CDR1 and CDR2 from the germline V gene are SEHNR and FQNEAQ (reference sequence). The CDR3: CASSFGGALYEQYF. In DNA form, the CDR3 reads TGTGCCAGCAGCTTCGGGGGGGCCCTCTACGAGCAGTACTTC.

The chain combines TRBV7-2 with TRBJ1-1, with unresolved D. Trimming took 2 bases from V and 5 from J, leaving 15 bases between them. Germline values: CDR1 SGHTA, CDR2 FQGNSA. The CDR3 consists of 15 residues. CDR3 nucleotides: TGTGCCAGCAGCTTATCGGCCGGGGAGAGGACTGAAGCTTTCTTT. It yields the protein CASSLSAGERTEAFF.

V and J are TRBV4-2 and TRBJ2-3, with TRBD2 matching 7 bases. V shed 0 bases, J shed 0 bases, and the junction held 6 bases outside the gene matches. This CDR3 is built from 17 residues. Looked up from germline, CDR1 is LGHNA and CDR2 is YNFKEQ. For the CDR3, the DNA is TGTGCCAGCAGCCAAGATCTAGCGGAGACTAGCACAGATACGCAGTATTTT. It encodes CASSQDLAETSTDTQYF.

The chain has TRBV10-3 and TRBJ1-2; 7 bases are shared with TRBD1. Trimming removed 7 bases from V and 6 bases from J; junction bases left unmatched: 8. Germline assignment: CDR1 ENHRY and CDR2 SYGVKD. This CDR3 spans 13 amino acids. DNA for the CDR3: TGTGCCATCACCCAGGGGGGTGGGGATGGCTACACCTTC. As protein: CAITQGGGDGYTF.

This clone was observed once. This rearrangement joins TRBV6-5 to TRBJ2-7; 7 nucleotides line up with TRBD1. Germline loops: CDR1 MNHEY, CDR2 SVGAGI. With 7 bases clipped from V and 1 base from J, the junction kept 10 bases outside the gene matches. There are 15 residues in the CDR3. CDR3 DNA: TGTGCCAGCAAGTTCGGGACAGCCGGGTCCTACGAGCAGTACTTC. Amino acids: CASKFGTAGSYEQYF.

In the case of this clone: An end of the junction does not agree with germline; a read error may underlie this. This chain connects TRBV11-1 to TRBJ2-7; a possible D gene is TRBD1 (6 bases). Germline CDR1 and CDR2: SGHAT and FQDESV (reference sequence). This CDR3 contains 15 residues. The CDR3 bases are TGTGCCAGAAGCTCCGGGACACCCAGCTCCTACGAGCAGTACTTC. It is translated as CARSSGTPSSYEQYF.